This TCR beta chain was sequenced during a study of cytomegalovirus exposure and HLA in healthy donors (TCRdb year 2017). Study-level background: According to an earlier analysis of 587 of the donors, some 180 million T cells yielded over 90 million unique TCR beta sequences and approximately 300 Gb of sequence data. Typing coverage varied by locus: roughly 629-630 donors for A, B, C, DRB1 and DQB1; more than 500 for DQA1; approximately 610 for DPA1; roughly 450 for DPB1. Of the 350 to 450 genotyped donors, 70% to 90% were placed in the genetic ancestry cluster associated with self-reported Caucasian donors. The later analysis used no new phenotypic data to find candidate immune exposures, relying instead on TCR beta sequences and their occurrence across donors. A later analysis re-analyzed previously published TCR beta repertoires from several hundred donors and added high-resolution HLA genotyping to study TCR occurrence patterns. Donor age, sex, ethnicity and CMV serostatus were compiled alongside the repertoire data. The study used immunosequencing to profile the T cell repertoires of under 700 subjects and linked those repertoires to cytomegalovirus serostatus. In addition to the first cohort of hundreds of subjects, a separate validation cohort of over 90 different subjects was used. A later genetic analysis used genome-wide SNP genotypes for about 60% of the roughly 700 donors, treating that subset as a discovery cohort. The study aimed to test whether signatures of past pathogen exposure could be identified by cataloging public T cell receptors. Five DR-DQ haplotypes were handled as single units for association and clustering, since linkage in the cohort was strong. An early release that covered some 640 HLA-typed donors contained about 300 gigabases of sequencing data and about 84 million unique TCR sequences. Every discovery cohort repertoire had been produced on one sequencing platform. HLA typing included class I and class II loci at four-digit resolution. An earlier analysis of approximately 500 of the donors applied high-throughput TCR beta sequencing to assess whether each TCR beta V gene segment acted as functional or pseudogenic. To predict cytomegalovirus infection status, the study combined high-throughput TCR immunosequencing, statistical association of individual TCRs with disease status, and machine learning. On average, around 240,000 unique TCR beta nucleotide sequences were sequenced per donor among 398 genotyped donors of the cohort, with around 19% of those sequences being non-productive. The study at large found these results: A cluster of highly shared sequence variants was judged likely to represent a technical artifact of the sequencing pipeline. Broadly in line with IMGT annotations, most TCR beta V segments showed up in productive rearrangements about 90% or about 30% of the time in an earlier analysis of about 500 of the donors. According to a later analysis, TCR association rates differed among HLA loci, with DRB1 alleles showing the most associated TCRs and HLA-C alleles showing the fewest. While some public TCRs were present in many individuals, most TCR sequences turned up only very rarely across donors. The presence/absence analyses assumed that sequencing depth was roughly uniform across donors, and that assumption may not be true. Linkage disequilibrium might explain the correlated functional status among segregating V segments, but an unknown experimental factor could not be ruled out. In a later analysis, around 17,000 TCR beta sequences were associated with specific HLA alleles at a false discovery rate of 0.05. Some IMGT-functional V segments, including TRBV6-2 and TRBV6-3, could not be told apart with the 87-base-pair reads, so those segments were excluded. In a later genetic analysis, fewer N-insertions in productive TCRs were reported among donors in an Asian-associated ancestry cluster than the 666-donor mean. The only immune exposure information available for the cohort was CMV serostatus. HLA typing was unavailable for some donors at each locus, so association tests used only the typed subset. V-gene and J-gene trimming of TCR beta chains was associated with a missense DCLRE1C variant in a later genetic analysis, and the association was replicated in an independent cohort. In this cohort, only TCR beta chains were sequenced, and detectable features were limited by the absence of alpha or paired-chain data. A further reported finding was that TCR beta sequences accurately predicted the HLA-A and HLA-B alleles for most subjects in the first cohort. In the study, some 180 TCR beta chains were listed as associated with cytomegalovirus. Compared with equally common non-associated chains, HLA-associated TCR beta chains in a later analysis were more clonally expanded and had lower generation probabilities. Because counts were too low, roughly 16 rarely observed V segments, including chromosome 9 orphons, were left out of the earlier analysis of roughly 600 of the donors. According to a later analysis, most CMV-associated TCR beta chains appeared to be HLA-restricted, and the HLA associations seemed to be driven largely by CMV exposure. When HLA alleles, especially DR and DQ, strongly co-occurred, attributing TCR associations to individual alleles was difficult. According to the authors, the approach could potentially be generalized to other disease states and immunological phenotypes. In vitro tests confirmed that a few of the cytomegalovirus-associated TCR beta chains recognize cytomegalovirus antigens. According to a later analysis, parvovirus B19, influenza, CMV and Epstein-Barr virus appeared linked to several top co-occurrence clusters. In both the original and validation cohorts, the classifier was reported to diagnose cytomegalovirus status with high specificity and sensitivity.

This clone was recorded many times. The specificity of this receptor is unknown. No much larger clone exists at a distance of one base, and base qualities are not known. Libraries were prepared through the immunoSEQ multiplex PCR assay. For the multiplex PCR, a mixture combining 60 forward primers for TCR Vbeta segments and 13 reverse primers for TCR Jbeta segments was used. A multiplex PCR assay on genomic DNA amplified the CDR3 region of rearranged TCR beta genes. Amplified TCR beta libraries were sequenced as 87-base-pair reads on the Illumina HiSeq System. From the authors' description of their analysis: In a later analysis, some 80 million unique TCR beta chains were counted across the roughly 610 repertoires, and roughly 9.9 million of these chains were shared by at least two donors. A nearest-neighbor algorithm error-corrected the raw reads and collapsed the reads into unique sequences, merging closely related sequences to remove PCR and sequencing errors. Alignment of CDR3 sequences to IMGT reference sequences was used to assign V, D and J gene segments. For a sequence to be retained, at least a six-nucleotide match to both a V gene segment and a J gene segment was required. Rearrangements were called productive when the CDR3 lacked stop codons and stayed in frame with V and J; all others were non-productive. Following IMGT convention, CDR3 was defined as the stretch from the second conserved V-encoded cysteine up to the conserved J-encoded phenylalanine. The earlier analysis of 500 to 650 of the donors excluded any sequence lacking an unambiguous match to a single V gene segment. In an earlier analysis of approximately 590 of the donors, V segments were called functional above 56.7% productive rearrangements and were called segregating when the between-donor standard deviation exceeded 5%. To diagnose cytomegalovirus status from the catalog of TCR beta chain sequences, a statistical classification framework was built. In a later analysis, TCR nucleotide sequences were compared against IMGT/GENE-DB human TR gene sequences so that V and J genes could be assigned. In a later analysis, CDR3 sequences and most-parsimonious VDJ recombination scenarios were assigned using the TCRdist pipeline. In a later analysis, each TCR beta chain was defined by its CDR3 amino acid sequence together with its V-gene family, and reads lacking a unique V-gene family were excluded. In a later analysis, 500 to 700 highly shared, low-generation-probability nucleotide sequences were removed to address suspected cross-contamination and a sequencing artifact. In a later analysis, a clonal expansion index for each public chain was calculated from normalized within-repertoire ranks of inferred template counts. In a later analysis, generation probabilities were computed using a VDJ recombination model fitted to out-of-frame rearrangements, and the results were checked against IGoR. Hypergeometric tests were used in a later analysis to score TCR-TCR, TCR-HLA and TCR-CMV co-occurrence, with a repertoire-size bias correction applied to the TCR pairs. False discovery rates were estimated in a later analysis by permuting HLA or CMV assignments 20 times. In a later analysis, co-occurring TCRs were grouped with DBSCAN, and TCRdist sequence similarity was added when clustering was performed within HLA-allele-positive subsets. Repertoires with fewer than 30,000 or more than 120,000 public chains were left out of co-occurrence clustering, as were several repertoires with anomalous nucleotide sharing. In TCRdb, the immuneACCESS table is reduced to in-frame sequences with V and J assigned. These tables do not hold every clone; where another copy was compared, an unresolved V gene accounts for under half, and the others remain unexplained. The DNA was the basis for D and trimming; V, J and clone size are from that table. The sample table contains roughly 200,000 clones; only one count was recorded for under 9.5% of them. The leading ten clones occupy approximately 1.4% of the sample.

Reading from cysteine to phenylalanine, the CDR3 counts 15 amino acids. The read is trimmed to its CDR3 DNA, 45 bases read in frame from base 1. As encoded in the germline V gene, CDR1 is SGHTA while CDR2 is FQGNSA. Trimming costs V 1 base and J 6 bases, and their ends lie 13 bases apart. In total, roughly 670 healthy bone marrow donors made up the cohort. All cohort members were sampled while nominally healthy, although unrecorded immune exposures were likely present. The donor was CMV seropositive and was included in the group of 250 to 350 seropositive cohort members. A peripheral blood sample was collected from each donor, and TCR beta sequencing was performed on peripheral blood mononuclear cells. The Qiagen DNeasy Blood Extraction Kit was used to extract genomic DNA from the blood cell samples.

This chain is built from TRBV7-2 and TRBJ1-5; 5 matching bases give a weak D call of TRBD1. Sequencing used PBMCs. This TCR was sampled from a woman in her twenties or thirties in good health and CMV-seropositive. The DNA sequence is as follows: TGTGCCAGCAGCTTAGAGGCCAGGGACTCTCAGCCCCAGCATTTT. The encoded protein is CASSLEARDSQPQHF.